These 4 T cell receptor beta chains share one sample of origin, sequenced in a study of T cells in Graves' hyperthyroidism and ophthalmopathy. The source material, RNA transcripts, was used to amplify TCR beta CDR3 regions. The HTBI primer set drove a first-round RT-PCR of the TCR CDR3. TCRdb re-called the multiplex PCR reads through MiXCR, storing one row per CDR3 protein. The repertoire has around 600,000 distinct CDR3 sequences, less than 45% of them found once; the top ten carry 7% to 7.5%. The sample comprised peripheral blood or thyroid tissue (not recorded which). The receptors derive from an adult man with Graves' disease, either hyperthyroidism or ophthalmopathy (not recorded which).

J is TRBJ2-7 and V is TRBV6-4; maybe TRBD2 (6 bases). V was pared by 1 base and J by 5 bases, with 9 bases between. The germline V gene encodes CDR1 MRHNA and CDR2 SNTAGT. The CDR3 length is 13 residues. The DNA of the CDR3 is TGTGCCAGCAGTGACTTCGGGGAGGACGAGCAGTACTTC. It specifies CASSDFGEDEQYF.

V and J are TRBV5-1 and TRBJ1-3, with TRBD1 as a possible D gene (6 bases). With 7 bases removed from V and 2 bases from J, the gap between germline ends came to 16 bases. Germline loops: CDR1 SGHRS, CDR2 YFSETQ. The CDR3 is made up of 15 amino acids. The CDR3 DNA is TGCGCCAGCGGGGACACGGGAGGCCCTGGAAACACCATATATTTT. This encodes CASGDTGGPGNTIYF.

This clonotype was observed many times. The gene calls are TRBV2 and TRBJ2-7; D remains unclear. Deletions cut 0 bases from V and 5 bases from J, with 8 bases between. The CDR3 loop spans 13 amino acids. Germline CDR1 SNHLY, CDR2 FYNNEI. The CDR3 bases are TGTGCCAGCAGTGAAGCGCGAAGGGACGAGCAGTACTTC. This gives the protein CASSEARRDEQYF.

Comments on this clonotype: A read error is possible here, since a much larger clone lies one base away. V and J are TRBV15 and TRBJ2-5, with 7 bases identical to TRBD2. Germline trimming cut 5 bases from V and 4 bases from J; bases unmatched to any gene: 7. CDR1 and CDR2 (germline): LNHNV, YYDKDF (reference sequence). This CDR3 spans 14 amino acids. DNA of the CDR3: TGTGCCACCAGCGGAGTCTGGGGGGGAGAGACCCAGTACTTC. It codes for CATSGVWGGETQYF.